This is a list of T cell receptor beta chains from one sample in a study of control samples from healthy donors and cancer patients. Profiling relied on immunoSEQ multiplex PCR, and the TCRdb table lists in-frame clones only, not all of them. The table shows about 110,000 clones, with roughly 90% occurring only once. Sequencing used PBMCs. The receptor source for this set is a woman between 55 and 75 years old with lung cancer. CDR3s include the opening cysteine and the closing phenylalanine or tryptophan. Fields, in order: V gene, CDR3 length, D gene, J gene, clone size, CDR3 protein, CDR3 DNA. The D gene is left open where the match is weak. Not every row has a clone size; where given, it reads once, few, many or a size class.

V gene: TRBV7-9
CDR3 length: 14
D gene: .
J gene: TRBJ1-6
clone size: .
CDR3 protein: CASSWGGTPVTLHF
CDR3 DNA: TGTGCCAGCAGTTGGGGGGGGACACCGGTGACCCTCCACTTT

V gene: TRBV5-1
CDR3 length: 13
D gene: .
J gene: TRBJ1-1
clone size: .
CDR3 protein: CASSPDGNTEAFF
CDR3 DNA: TGCGCCAGCAGCCCAGACGGGAACACTGAAGCTTTCTTT

V gene: TRBV19
CDR3 length: 14
D gene: TRBD1
J gene: TRBJ1-6
clone size: .
CDR3 protein: CASSIRTGNSPLHF
CDR3 DNA: TGTGCCAGTAGTATCAGGACAGGGAATTCACCCCTCCACTTT

V gene: TRBV10-1
CDR3 length: 12
D gene: .
J gene: TRBJ1-2
clone size: .
CDR3 protein: CASSELGYGYTF
CDR3 DNA: TGCGCCAGCAGTGAGCTAGGGTATGGCTACACCTTC

V gene: TRBV5-1
CDR3 length: 14
D gene: TRBD1
J gene: TRBJ1-2
clone size: .
CDR3 protein: CASTPGTGGLGYTF
CDR3 DNA: TGCGCCAGTACTCCCGGGACAGGGGGCCTCGGCTACACCTTC

V gene: TRBV9
CDR3 length: 13
D gene: .
J gene: TRBJ2-3
clone size: .
CDR3 protein: CASSVADTDTQYF
CDR3 DNA: TGTGCCAGCAGCGTAGCGGACACAGATACGCAGTATTTT

V gene: TRBV11-2
CDR3 length: 19
D gene: .
J gene: TRBJ2-3
clone size: few
CDR3 protein: CASSLARRGQLRRVDTQYF
CDR3 DNA: TGTGCCAGCAGCTTAGCGAGAAGGGGGCAACTAAGGAGGGTAGATACGCAGTATTTT

V gene: TRBV6-6
CDR3 length: 14
D gene: .
J gene: TRBJ1-2
clone size: .
CDR3 protein: CASTPGPINYGYTF
CDR3 DNA: TGTGCCAGCACCCCGGGACCGATTAACTATGGCTACACCTTC

V gene: TRBV21-1
CDR3 length: 18
D gene: .
J gene: TRBJ2-2
clone size: .
CDR3 protein: CASSKLPQGLLNTGELFF
CDR3 DNA: TGTGCCAGCAGCAAACTTCCGCAGGGACTCCTGAACACCGGGGAGCTGTTTTTT

V gene: TRBV4-2
CDR3 length: 12
D gene: TRBD1
J gene: TRBJ1-6
clone size: once
CDR3 protein: CASSPSGGPLHF
CDR3 DNA: TGTGCCAGCAGCCCCTCAGGGGGACCCCTCCACTTT

V gene: TRBV2
CDR3 length: 15
D gene: .
J gene: TRBJ2-3
clone size: .
CDR3 protein: CASSEDMAGTDTQYF
CDR3 DNA: TGTGCCAGCAGCGAAGATATGGCTGGCACAGATACGCAGTATTTT

V gene: TRBV2
CDR3 length: 13
D gene: .
J gene: TRBJ2-7
clone size: once
CDR3 protein: CASGVYEGLEQYF
CDR3 DNA: TGTGCCAGCGGGGTCTATGAGGGACTGGAGCAGTACTTC

V gene: TRBV6-8
CDR3 length: 15
D gene: .
J gene: TRBJ2-1
clone size: .
CDR3 protein: CASRRDDSSYNEQFF
CDR3 DNA: TGTGCCAGCAGGAGGGACGATAGCTCCTACAATGAGCAGTTCTTC

V gene: TRBV6-5
CDR3 length: 15
D gene: TRBD1
J gene: TRBJ1-2
clone size: once
CDR3 protein: CASSWRQGLGYGYTF
CDR3 DNA: TGTGCCAGCAGTTGGAGACAGGGGCTCGGATATGGCTACACCTTC

V gene: TRBV6-1
CDR3 length: 16
D gene: TRBD1
J gene: TRBJ1-5
clone size: .
CDR3 protein: CASSAGQGASNQPQHF
CDR3 DNA: TGTGCCAGCAGTGCGGGACAGGGGGCTAGCAATCAGCCCCAGCATTTT

V gene: TRBV19
CDR3 length: 16
D gene: TRBD1
J gene: TRBJ1-5
clone size: .
CDR3 protein: CASSRPRTGGNQPQHF
CDR3 DNA: TGTGCCAGTAGTCGACCCCGGACAGGGGGGAATCAGCCCCAGCATTTT

V gene: TRBV19
CDR3 length: 14
D gene: TRBD1
J gene: TRBJ2-5
clone size: .
CDR3 protein: CASSIDRGRETQYF
CDR3 DNA: TGTGCCAGTAGTATAGACAGGGGGCGGGAGACCCAGTACTTC

V gene: TRBV4-3
CDR3 length: 14
D gene: .
J gene: TRBJ1-1
clone size: .
CDR3 protein: CASSQETRDTEAFF
CDR3 DNA: TGCGCCAGCAGCCAAGAAACCCGGGACACTGAAGCTTTCTTT

V gene: TRBV29-1
CDR3 length: 13
D gene: .
J gene: TRBJ2-5
clone size: .
CDR3 protein: CSVLNQGQETQYF
CDR3 DNA: TGCAGCGTTCTTAACCAGGGCCAAGAGACCCAGTACTTC

V gene: TRBV5-1
CDR3 length: 16
D gene: TRBD1
J gene: TRBJ2-2
clone size: once
CDR3 protein: CASSLRGQEAAGELFF
CDR3 DNA: TGCGCCAGCAGCTTGAGGGGACAGGAAGCAGCCGGGGAGCTGTTTTTT

V gene: TRBV5-6
CDR3 length: 14
D gene: .
J gene: TRBJ1-1
clone size: .
CDR3 protein: CASTDVSMNTEAFF
CDR3 DNA: TGTGCCAGCACCGACGTCTCCATGAACACTGAAGCTTTCTTT

V gene: TRBV19
CDR3 length: 16
D gene: .
J gene: TRBJ1-5
clone size: .
CDR3 protein: CASSPRAENSNQPQHF
CDR3 DNA: TGTGCCAGTAGTCCCCGGGCAGAGAATAGCAATCAGCCCCAGCATTTT

V gene: TRBV20-1
CDR3 length: 11
D gene: .
J gene: TRBJ1-1
clone size: .
CDR3 protein: CSAGGSIEAFF
CDR3 DNA: TGCAGTGCTGGGGGAAGCATTGAAGCTTTCTTT

V gene: TRBV6-6
CDR3 length: 13
D gene: TRBD1
J gene: TRBJ2-3
clone size: .
CDR3 protein: CASSSQLRDRNRF
CDR3 DNA: TGTGCCAGCAGTTCGCAGTTAAGGGACAGGAACCGATTT

V gene: TRBV6-5
CDR3 length: 13
D gene: TRBD1
J gene: TRBJ1-2
clone size: .
CDR3 protein: CASSQRQGHGYTF
CDR3 DNA: TGTGCCAGCAGTCAAAGACAGGGGCATGGCTACACCTTC

V gene: TRBV4-1
CDR3 length: 14
D gene: TRBD1
J gene: TRBJ1-2
clone size: .
CDR3 protein: CASSPDRDYYGYTF
CDR3 DNA: TGCGCCAGCAGCCCCGACAGGGACTACTATGGCTACACCTTC